The 5 T cell receptor beta chains listed next were all sequenced from one sample in a study of siplizumab effects on memory and regulatory T cells. TCRdb's table, derived via immunoSEQ multiplex PCR, lists solely in-frame clones and lacks some. Altogether tens of thousands of clones are present, roughly 90% being singletons, with the ten largest covering less than 0.3%. The sample comprised naive CD4+ T cells sorted from blood. Receptors were obtained from a human donor in good health.

V and J are TRBV11-3 and TRBJ1-1, with 9 bases identical to TRBD1. The CDR3 consists of 14 residues. The germline CDR1 and CDR2 sequences are SGHNT and YENEEA. V dropped 5 bases and J dropped 3; count of bases not matched to a gene: 4. CDR3 sequence reads: CASSPGQGHTEAFF. The CDR3 DNA sequence: TGTGCCAGCAGCCCGGGACAGGGACACACTGAAGCTTTCTTT.

This clone has more than one count but fewer than ten. V gene TRBV6-4 combines with J gene TRBJ1-2, with 10 bases that match TRBD1. This CDR3 spans 15 amino acids. The V and J ends lost 2 bases and 4 bases, in that order; junction bases with no gene match: 4. Germline CDR1 MRHNA, CDR2 SNTAGT. The CDR3 DNA sequence: TGTGCCAGCAGTGACCCGGGACAGGGGAGCTATGGCTACACCTTC. It yields the protein CASSDPGQGSYGYTF.

This clone was counted a few times. This chain uses TRBV6-5 with TRBJ1-2, with no clear D. Germline-derived CDR1 and CDR2 are MNHEY and SVGAGI. CDR3 length: 13 amino acids. Trimming pared 2 bases from V and 3 bases from J, leaving 7 bases between. The CDR3 DNA reads TGTGCCAGCAGTTACGAGGCAGACTATGGCTACACCTTC. This sequence encodes CASSYEADYGYTF.

The V and J genes are TRBV7-6 and TRBJ2-5; 8 bases align to TRBD1. The CDR3 is made up of 15 amino acids. J lost 1 base, V lost 4 bases, and 5 bases had no gene match. Germline assignment: CDR1 SGHVS and CDR2 FNYEAQ. The CDR3 sequence is CASSSRTGLQETQYF. In DNA, the CDR3 is TGTGCCAGCAGCTCCAGGACAGGGCTCCAAGAGACCCAGTACTTC. Combining the CDR3 with reference TRBV7-6 and TRBJ2-5 gives the whole variable domain GAGVSQSPRYKVTKRGQDVALRCDPISGHVSLYWYRQALGQGPEFLTYFNYEAQQDKSGLPNDRFSAERPEGSISTLTIQRTEQRDSAMYRCASSSRTGLQETQYFGPGTRLLVL.

The rearrangement links TRBV2 to TRBJ1-4; D ambiguous. Germline V gene data show CDR1 as SNHLY and CDR2 as FYNNEI. Trimming removed 5 bases at V and 11 bases at J, with 9 bases between. This CDR3 has 11 residues. The DNA for the CDR3 is TGTGCCAGCAGTTTTACTTGGAAACTGTTTTTT. Its translation: CASSFTWKLFF.